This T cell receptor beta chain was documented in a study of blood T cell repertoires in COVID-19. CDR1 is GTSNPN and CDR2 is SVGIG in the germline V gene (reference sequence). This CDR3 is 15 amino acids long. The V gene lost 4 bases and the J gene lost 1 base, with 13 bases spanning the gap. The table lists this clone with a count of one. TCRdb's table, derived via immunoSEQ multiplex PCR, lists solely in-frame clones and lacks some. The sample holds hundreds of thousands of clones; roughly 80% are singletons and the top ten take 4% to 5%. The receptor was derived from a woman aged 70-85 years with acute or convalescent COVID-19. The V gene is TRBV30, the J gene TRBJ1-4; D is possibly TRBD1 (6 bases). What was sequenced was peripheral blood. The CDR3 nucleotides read TGTGCCTGGATGGGAGGGGGGCTAACTAATGAAAAACTGTTTTTT. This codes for CAWMGGGLTNEKLFF.